Shown below are 7 T cell receptor beta chains from a single sample sequenced in a study of regulatory and conventional T cells in RAG deficiency. The sorted conventional CD4+ T cells were CD25-low and CD127-high, with genomic DNA sequenced. Sequencing used immunoSEQ multiplex PCR; TCRdb keeps in-frame clones, though not all of them. Of roughly 32,000 clones in the sample, 90% to 97% are singletons; the top ten hold over 0.35%. These data were likewise used in another study, on regulatory T cells. That report notes: The PCR used 52 TRBV and 13 TRBJ primers.

Sequencing used CD25- CD4+ T cells sorted from blood. The receptor source for this set is a human donor in good health.

V is TRBV11-2 and J is TRBJ1-2; tentative D call: TRBD1 (5 bases). The CDR3 runs to 17 residues. CDR1 and CDR2 from the germline V gene are SGHAT and FQNNGV. V was trimmed by 5 bases and J by 3 bases, leaving 22 bases between them. The CDR3 here is CASSLRIVRQGDYGYTF. CDR3 in DNA: TGTGCCAGCAGCCTACGGATAGTCCGCCAAGGGGACTATGGCTACACCTTC.

The chain combines TRBV5-1 with TRBJ2-3; 13 nucleotides line up with TRBD2. Germline CDR1 reads SGHRS; CDR2 reads YFSETQ. The CDR3 totals 17 residues. J was trimmed by 1 base and V by 7 bases; bases with no gene match: 9. This CDR3 reads CASGRTSGGRGTDTQYF. DNA for the CDR3: TGCGCCAGCGGCCGGACTAGCGGGGGCCGGGGCACAGATACGCAGTATTTT.

This chain links TRBV18 with TRBJ2-1; 7 bases line up with TRBD1. The CDR3 is 16 residues long. Losses at the gene ends were 2 bases for V and 0 bases for J; bases not matched to a gene: 4. Germline lookup yields CDR1 KGHSH and CDR2 LQKENI. The CDR3 loop is CASSPATGVSYNEQFF. CDR3 DNA: TGTGCCAGCTCACCAGCTACAGGGGTCTCCTACAATGAGCAGTTCTTC.

This sequence joins TRBV4-3 and TRBJ1-1; a possible D gene is TRBD1 (5 bases). CDR1 LGHNA and CDR2 YSLEER come from the germline V gene. Trimming shortened V by 2 bases and J by 10 bases, and 14 bases separated the two germline ends. This CDR3 contains 13 residues. CDR3: CASSQSAETVAFF. CDR3 in DNA: TGCGCCAGCAGCCAATCGGCGGAGACAGTAGCTTTCTTT.

This clone has only one observation. The chain uses TRBV2 and TRBJ2-5; D gene uncertain. Trimming left V 2 bases short and J 2 bases short, with 3 bases between. The V gene's germline CDR1 is SNHLY and CDR2 FYNNEI. The CDR3 loop spans 12 amino acids. The CDR3 DNA follows: TGTGCCAGCAGTGAACAGCAAGAGACCCAGTACTTC. Amino acids: CASSEQQETQYF.

The chain links TRBV5-1 to TRBJ2-5; no definite D call. The CDR3 totals 11 residues. CDR1 and CDR2 (germline): SGHRS, YFSETQ. V was trimmed by 0 bases and J by 7 bases, leaving 4 bases between them. The CDR3 bases are TGCGCCAGCAGCTTGGGCGTGACCCAGTACTTC. Its translation is CASSLGVTQYF.

The chain recombines TRBV27 with TRBJ2-5, with 12 nucleotides matching TRBD1. Trimming took 6 bases from V and 6 from J; bases not matched to a gene: 11. Germline CDR1 MNHEY, CDR2 SMNVEV (reference sequence). CDR3 length: 16 amino acids. The DNA of the CDR3 is TGTGCCAGCAGACAACCGGGACAGGGGGCTCGAAAGACCCAGTACTTC. It codes for CASRQPGQGARKTQYF.